This TCR beta chain was recovered during a study of OX40 agonist ivuxolimab in advanced cancers. The overall study: Ivuxolimab doses were 0.01, 0.1, 0.3, 1.5, 3 or 10 mg/kg every 2 weeks.

A history of autoimmune disease or systemic immunosuppression excluded patients. Germline CDR1 is SEHNR and CDR2 is FQNEAQ (reference sequence). The CDR3 length is 15 residues. The J segment lost 10 bases and the V segment lost 3 bases, leaving 7 bases of the junction unmatched. TCRdb's table, derived via immunoSEQ multiplex PCR, lists solely in-frame clones and lacks some. Of over 70,000 clones listed, 80% to 90% are singletons. The chain uses TRBV7-9 and TRBJ1-6; 9 nucleotides align to TRBD1. This material consisted of CD4+ or CD8+ T cells sorted from blood, taken in a trial of the OX40 agonist ivuxolimab. The TCR sequence derives from an adult with an advanced solid tumor such as melanoma, head and neck, liver or kidney cancer. The DNA of the CDR3 is TGTGCCAGCAGCTTTGACAGGGGGTCAGGCTCACCCCTCCACTTT. Translation gives CASSFDRGSGSPLHF.